The clone carrying this T cell receptor (beta chain) appeared many times. The antigen is undetermined. Construction of the TCR beta libraries employed iRepertoire HTBI primers in conjunction with Arm-PCR of CDR3 regions. One entry per CDR3 protein results from TCRdb running MiXCR on the multiplex PCR reads. The sample shows roughly 450,000 distinct CDR3 sequences, around a quarter of them seen only once. The V segment lost 4 bases and the J segment 11 bases; nucleotides outside the gene matches: 13. Germline assignment: CDR1 SGHDT and CDR2 YYEEEE. The length of the CDR3 is 14 residues. This record belongs to a study of regulatory T cells in long-lasting Graves disease. For the study at large: Persistent Graves' disease required over 5 years of antithyroid drugs and positive TSH receptor antibodies.

Study-level points and caveats: Newly diagnosed Graves' patients had higher TCR diversity than persistent ones. Blood alone, not thyroid tissue, was studied.

Stated time point: persistent/refractory GD, antithyroid drugs over 5 years with positive TRAb. From RNA extracted from PBMCs, the TCR library was made. The receptor's source is a female donor with Graves disease. This sample comprised peripheral blood mononuclear cells (PBMCs), obtained when the disease was refractory, from a patient treated with antithyroid drugs. The V call is TRBV5-6, the J call TRBJ1-2; 8 positions agree with TRBD1. The chain's CDR3 is CASSTEGQGERYTF. CDR3 DNA sequence: TGTGCCAGCAGCACGGAAGGACAGGGCGAACGATACACCTTC.